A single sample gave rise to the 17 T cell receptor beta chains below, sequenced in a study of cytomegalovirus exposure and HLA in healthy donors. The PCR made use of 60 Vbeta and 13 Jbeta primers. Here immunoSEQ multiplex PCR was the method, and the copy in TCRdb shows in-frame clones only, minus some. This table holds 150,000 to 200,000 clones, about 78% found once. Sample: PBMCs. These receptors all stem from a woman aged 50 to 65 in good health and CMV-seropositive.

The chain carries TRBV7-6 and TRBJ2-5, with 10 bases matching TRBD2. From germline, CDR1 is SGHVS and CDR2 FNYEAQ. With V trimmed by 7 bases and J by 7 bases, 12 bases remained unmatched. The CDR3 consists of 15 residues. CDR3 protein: CASNELAGAWGTQYF. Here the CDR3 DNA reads TGTGCCAGCAATGAGCTAGCGGGGGCTTGGGGGACCCAGTACTTC.

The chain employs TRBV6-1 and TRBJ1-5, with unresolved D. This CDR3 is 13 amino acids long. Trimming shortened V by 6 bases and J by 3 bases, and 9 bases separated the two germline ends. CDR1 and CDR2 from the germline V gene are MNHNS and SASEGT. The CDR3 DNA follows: TGTGCCAGCAGCTTAGAAAACAATCAGCCCCAGCATTTT. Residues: CASSLENNQPQHF.

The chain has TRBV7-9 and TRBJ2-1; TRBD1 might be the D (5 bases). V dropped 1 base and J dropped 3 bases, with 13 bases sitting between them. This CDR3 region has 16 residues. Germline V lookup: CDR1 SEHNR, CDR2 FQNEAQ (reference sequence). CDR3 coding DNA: TGTGCCAGCAGCTTAGACCAGGGTCTAGGCTACAATGAGCAGTTCTTC. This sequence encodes CASSLDQGLGYNEQFF.

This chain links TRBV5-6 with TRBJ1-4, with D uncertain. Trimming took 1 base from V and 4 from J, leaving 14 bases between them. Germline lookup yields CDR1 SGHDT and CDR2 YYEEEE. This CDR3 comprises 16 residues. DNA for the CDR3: TGTGCCAGCAGCTTGTATTTTTCCACCGGTAATGAAAAACTGTTTTTT. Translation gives CASSLYFSTGNEKLFF.

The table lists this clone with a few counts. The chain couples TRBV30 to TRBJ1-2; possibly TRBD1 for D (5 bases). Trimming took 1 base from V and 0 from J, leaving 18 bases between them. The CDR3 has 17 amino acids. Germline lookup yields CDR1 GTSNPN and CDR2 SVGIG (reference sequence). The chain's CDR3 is CAWSALSRQKPNYGYTF. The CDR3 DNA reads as TGTGCCTGGAGTGCCCTTTCCCGACAGAAACCTAACTATGGCTACACCTTC.

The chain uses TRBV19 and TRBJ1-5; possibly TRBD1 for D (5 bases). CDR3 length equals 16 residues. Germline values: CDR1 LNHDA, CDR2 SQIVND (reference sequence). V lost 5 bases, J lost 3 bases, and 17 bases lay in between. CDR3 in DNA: TGTGCCAGTAGTCTGCAGGGAGGAATGGTCAATCAGCCCCAGCATTTT. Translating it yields CASSLQGGMVNQPQHF.

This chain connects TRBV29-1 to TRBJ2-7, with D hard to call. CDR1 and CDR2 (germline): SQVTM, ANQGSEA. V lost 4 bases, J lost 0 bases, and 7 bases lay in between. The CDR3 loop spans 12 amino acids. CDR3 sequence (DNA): TGCAGCGTTGCGCAGGCCTCCTACGAGCAGTACTTC. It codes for CSVAQASYEQYF.

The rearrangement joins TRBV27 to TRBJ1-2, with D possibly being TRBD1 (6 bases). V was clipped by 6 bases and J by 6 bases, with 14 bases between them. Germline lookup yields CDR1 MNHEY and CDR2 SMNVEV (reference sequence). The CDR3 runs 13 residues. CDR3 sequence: CASSPTGQHGYTF. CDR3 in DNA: TGTGCCAGCAGCCCTACAGGGCAACATGGCTACACCTTC.

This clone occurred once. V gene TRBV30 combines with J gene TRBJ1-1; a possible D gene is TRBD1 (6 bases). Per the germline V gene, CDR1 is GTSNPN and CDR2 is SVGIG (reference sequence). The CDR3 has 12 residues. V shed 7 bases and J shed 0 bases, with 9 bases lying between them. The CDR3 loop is CAFEGVNTEAFF. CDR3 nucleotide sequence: TGTGCCTTCGAGGGGGTGAACACTGAAGCTTTCTTT.

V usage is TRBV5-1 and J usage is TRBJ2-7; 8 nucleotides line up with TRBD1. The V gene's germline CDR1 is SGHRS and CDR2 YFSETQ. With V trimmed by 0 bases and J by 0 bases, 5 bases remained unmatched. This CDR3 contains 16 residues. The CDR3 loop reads CASSLGGQVPSYEQYF. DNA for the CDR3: TGCGCCAGCAGCTTGGGGGGACAGGTCCCCTCCTACGAGCAGTACTTC.

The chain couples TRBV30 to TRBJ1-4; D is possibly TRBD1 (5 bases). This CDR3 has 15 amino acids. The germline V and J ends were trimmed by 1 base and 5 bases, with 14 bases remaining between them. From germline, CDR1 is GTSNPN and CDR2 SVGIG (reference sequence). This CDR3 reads CAWSAKGLSNEKLFF. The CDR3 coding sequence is TGTGCCTGGAGTGCGAAGGGACTGAGCAATGAAAAACTGTTTTTT.

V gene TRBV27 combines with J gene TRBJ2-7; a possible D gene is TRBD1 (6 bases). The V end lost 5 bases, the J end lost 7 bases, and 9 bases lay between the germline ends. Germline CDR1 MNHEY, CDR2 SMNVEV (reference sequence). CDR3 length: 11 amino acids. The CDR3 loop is CASSPGTEQYF. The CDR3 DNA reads TGTGCCAGCAGTCCCGGGACAGAGCAGTACTTC.

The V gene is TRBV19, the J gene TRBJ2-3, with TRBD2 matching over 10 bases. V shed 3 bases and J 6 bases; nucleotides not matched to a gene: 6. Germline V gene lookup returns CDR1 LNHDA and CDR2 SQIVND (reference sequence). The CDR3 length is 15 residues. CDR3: CASSIRSGGADTQYF. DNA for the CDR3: TGTGCCAGTAGTATCCGCAGCGGGGGGGCGGATACGCAGTATTTT.

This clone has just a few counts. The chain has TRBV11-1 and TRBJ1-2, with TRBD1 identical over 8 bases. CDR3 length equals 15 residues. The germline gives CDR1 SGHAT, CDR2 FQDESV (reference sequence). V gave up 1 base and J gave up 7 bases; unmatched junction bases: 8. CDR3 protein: CASSLGTGFPSGYTF. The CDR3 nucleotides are TGTGCCAGCAGCTTAGGGACAGGGTTCCCGAGTGGCTACACCTTC.

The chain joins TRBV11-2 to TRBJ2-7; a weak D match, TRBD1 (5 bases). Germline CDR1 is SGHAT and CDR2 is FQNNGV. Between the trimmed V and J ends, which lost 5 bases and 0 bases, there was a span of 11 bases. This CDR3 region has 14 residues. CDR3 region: CASSLDSPSYEQYF. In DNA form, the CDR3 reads TGTGCCAGCAGCCTCGACAGTCCCTCCTACGAGCAGTACTTC.

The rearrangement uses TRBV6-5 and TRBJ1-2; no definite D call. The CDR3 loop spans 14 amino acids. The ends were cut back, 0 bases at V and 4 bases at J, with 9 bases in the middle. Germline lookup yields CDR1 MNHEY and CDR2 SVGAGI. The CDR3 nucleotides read TGTGCCAGCAGTTACTCGAGAGGGATCTATGGCTACACCTTC. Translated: CASSYSRGIYGYTF.

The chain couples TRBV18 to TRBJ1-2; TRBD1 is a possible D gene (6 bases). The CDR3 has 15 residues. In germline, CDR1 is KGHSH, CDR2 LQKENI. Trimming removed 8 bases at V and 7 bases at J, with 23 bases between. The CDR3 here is CASLTLQRGAGGYTF. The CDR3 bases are TGTGCCAGCCTCACATTACAACGGGGGGCCGGTGGCTACACCTTC. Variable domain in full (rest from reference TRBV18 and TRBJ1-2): NAGVMQNPRHLVRRRGQEARLRCSPMKGHSHVYWYRQLPEEGLKFMVYLQKENIIDESGMPKERFSAEFPKEGPSILRIQQVVRGDSAAYFCASLTLQRGAGGYTFGSGTRLTVV.